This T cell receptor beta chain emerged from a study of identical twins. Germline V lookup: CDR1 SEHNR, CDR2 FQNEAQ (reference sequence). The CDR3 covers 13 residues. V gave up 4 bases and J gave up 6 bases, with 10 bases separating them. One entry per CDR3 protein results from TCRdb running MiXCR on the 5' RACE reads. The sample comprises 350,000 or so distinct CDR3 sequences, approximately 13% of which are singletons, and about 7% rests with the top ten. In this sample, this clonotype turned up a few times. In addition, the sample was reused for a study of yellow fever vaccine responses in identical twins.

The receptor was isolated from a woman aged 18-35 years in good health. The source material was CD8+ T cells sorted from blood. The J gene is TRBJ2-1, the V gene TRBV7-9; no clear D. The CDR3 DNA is TGTGCCAGCAGCTCGCGCCAGTTCAATGAGCAGTTCTTC. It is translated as CASSSRQFNEQFF.